This TCR beta chain was sequenced for a study of CD8 T cells in ankylosing spondylitis (TCRdb year 2017). Broadly, across the study: The study set out to find disease-linked TCR variants by profiling T cell receptor beta repertoires in ankylosing spondylitis patients and healthy donors. The whole study cohort included over a hundred healthy donors and 25 ankylosing spondylitis patients. Peripheral blood was sampled, and synovial fluid was also collected from ankylosing spondylitis patients.

As for this clonotype: Its antigen has not been determined. No base-level quality is on record; no much larger clone is a single base apart.

The sequencer was an Illumina HiSeq 2500. Quantitative 5'-RACE with molecular barcodes was the method used to prepare the TCR beta libraries. Per the authors' processing: Disease-linked TCR variants were identified with a new computational method built on a probabilistic model of VDJ rearrangement. The public reads were run again by TCRdb, first through fastp at Q25 and then through MiXCR, and only productive beta chains were kept. Identical CDR3 proteins give one entry, which carries the most common genes and DNA. The V and J calls here are based on TCRdb, not the publication. For this sample the table gives about 330,000 distinct CDR3 sequences, of which approximately 8% were detected only once. The ten largest make up 13% to 15% of the sample. What the work shows at the level of the full study, not this receptor alone: A TCR beta motif of fewer than 10 highly homologous amino acid variants appeared characteristic of blood from ankylosing spondylitis patients. The disease-linked clones had a CD8+ phenotype and were found at relatively low frequencies in peripheral blood. The disease-linked clones were reported as significantly enriched in matched synovial fluid samples from ankylosing spondylitis patients. Some motif variants were previously reported in synovial fluid and blood of reactive arthritis patients, suggesting common disease-initiation mechanisms.

This clonotype was sampled from a male donor with ankylosing spondylitis. Sequences were obtained from blood, either unsorted or a sorted T cell fraction (not recorded which).

The CDR3 region reads CASSLVFGAVGTDTQYF. The nucleotide sequence reads TGTGCCAGCAGCTTAGTTTTTGGGGCCGTGGGCACAGATACGCAGTATTTT. The chain couples TRBV11-2 to TRBJ2-3; TRBD1 is a weak D gene call, 5 bases matching. V lost 1 base and J lost 1 base; the stretch between them is 15 bases long. CDR1 SGHAT and CDR2 FQNNGV are derived from the germline V gene. Measured from the cysteine to the phenylalanine, the CDR3 is 17 residues long. CDR3 DNA is the only sequence kept; it has 51 bases, read in frame from the first base. Supplemented by the reference TRBV11-2 and TRBJ2-3 proteins around the CDR3, the complete variable domain is EAGVAQSPRYKIIEKRQSVAFWCNPISGHATLYWYQQILGQGPKLLIQFQNNGVVDDSQLPKDRFSAERLKGVDSTLKIQPAKLEDSAVYLCASSLVFGAVGTDTQYFGPGTRLTVL.